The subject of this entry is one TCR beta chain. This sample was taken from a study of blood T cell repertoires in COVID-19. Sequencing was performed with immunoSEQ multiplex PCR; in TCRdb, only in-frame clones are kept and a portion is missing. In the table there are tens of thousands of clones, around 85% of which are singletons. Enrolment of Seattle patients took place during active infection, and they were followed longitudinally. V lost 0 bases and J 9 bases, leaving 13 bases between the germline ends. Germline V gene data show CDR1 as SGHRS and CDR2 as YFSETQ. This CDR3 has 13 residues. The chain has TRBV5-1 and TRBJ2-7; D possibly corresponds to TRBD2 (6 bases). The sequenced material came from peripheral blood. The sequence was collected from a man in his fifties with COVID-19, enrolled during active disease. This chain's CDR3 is CASSLAGREVQYF. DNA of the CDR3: TGCGCCAGCAGCTTGGCGGGCAGGGAGGTGCAGTACTTC. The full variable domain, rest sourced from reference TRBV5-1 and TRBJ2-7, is KAGVTQTPRYLIKTRGQQVTLSCSPISGHRSVSWYQQTPGQGLQFLFEYFSETQRNKGNFPGRFSGRQFSNSRSEMNVSTLELGDSALYLCASSLAGREVQYFGPGTRLTVT.